These T cell receptor beta chains were read from a single sample in a study of shared clonotypes between healthy human individuals. The data were produced by immunoSEQ multiplex PCR, yet TCRdb's version contains in-frame clones alone and is incomplete. The sample contains around 1.1 million clones, roughly 80% of which appear only once. The sequenced material came from memory CD4+ T cells from PBMCs. These receptors all come from a man younger than 30 in good health. Some clones in this sample may be carry-over from other donors' samples. Each CDR3 is given without its conserved first and last residue. The D gene is left open where the match is weak. Some rows mark clone size as missing; the rest say once, few, many or name a class of expanded clone.

clone size,V gene,D gene,CDR3 protein
-,TRBV29-1,-,SVLPGLGEQY
-,TRBV7-2,TRBD1,ASSTDRGAEKLF
-,TRBV28,TRBD2,ASPPNGLAKPPDTQY
-,TRBV15,TRBD1,ATSRTGGSYNEQF
-,TRBV6-1,-,ASSEAGQSTDTQY
-,TRBV7-6,-,ASSLGTRVVEKLF
-,TRBV5-6,-,ASSLVNSYSGNTIY
-,TRBV4-2,-,ASSQRWDQETQY
-,TRBV9,-,ASSEAGRASSRNEQF
-,TRBV5-1,TRBD1,ASSPGQPRDEQY
-,TRBV6-5,TRBD1,ASSRTGWADTQY
once,TRBV18,-,ASSPPQDAYNEQF
-,TRBV10-3,-,AISGASVTVSNSYEQY
-,TRBV7-2,-,ASSWGMGAGYGYT
-,TRBV6-1,-,ASNNWQGYNEQF
-,TRBV5-4,-,ASSFGISGNTIY
-,TRBV5-1,-,ASSRDHTEAF
-,TRBV15,TRBD2,ATSRSTPGLADRRDYNEQF
-,TRBV5-4,TRBD1,ASSVRQGQNTEAF
-,TRBV18,-,ASSQAGANVLT
-,TRBV19,-,ASSISVNTGELF
-,TRBV5-4,-,ASSYGPVRKEQY
-,TRBV11-2,TRBD2,ASSEWTSGRNYEQF
-,TRBV7-2,-,ASSLRWLDGYNEQF
few,TRBV7-9,TRBD2,ASSLQTSGGNEQF
few,TRBV5-1,TRBD2,ASSIGTSGGVGTGELF
-,TRBV7-9,-,ASSSEDQPQH